The present T cell receptor (beta chain) was sequenced within a study of blood T cell repertoires in COVID-19. Clones were sequenced by immunoSEQ multiplex PCR, and TCRdb holds only the in-frame ones, with some missing. The top ten clones hold 2% to 2.5% of a sample with about 200,000 clones, 87% of them seen once. Individuals aged roughly 18 to 95 years were recruited from fewer than 30 US areas. Sample: PBMCs or T cells enriched from blood (not recorded which). The receptor comes from a woman under 40 who had recovered from COVID-19.

This CDR3 is CASSRGVYSFAEAFF. In DNA form, the CDR3 reads TGCGCCAGCAGCAGGGGAGTTTATAGCTTCGCTGAAGCTTTCTTT. The chain joins TRBV23-1 to TRBJ1-1, with D maybe TRBD1 (6 bases). TRBV23-1 is known as an ORF, though its function is uncertain. The CDR3 is made up of 15 amino acids. V lost 6 bases, J lost 6 bases, and 20 bases lay in between.